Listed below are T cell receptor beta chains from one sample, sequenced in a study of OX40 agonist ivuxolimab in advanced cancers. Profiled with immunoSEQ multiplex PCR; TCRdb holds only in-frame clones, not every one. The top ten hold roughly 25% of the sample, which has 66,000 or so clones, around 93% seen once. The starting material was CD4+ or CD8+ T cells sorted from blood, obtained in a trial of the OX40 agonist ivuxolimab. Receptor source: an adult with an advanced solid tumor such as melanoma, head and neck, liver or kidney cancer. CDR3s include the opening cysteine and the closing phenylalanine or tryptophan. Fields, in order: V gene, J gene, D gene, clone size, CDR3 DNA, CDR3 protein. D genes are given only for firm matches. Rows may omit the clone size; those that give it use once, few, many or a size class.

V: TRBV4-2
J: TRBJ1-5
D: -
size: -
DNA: TGTGCCAGCAGCCAAGCGTTCGGGGTAGAGGGCAATCAGCCCCAGCATTTT
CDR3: CASSQAFGVEGNQPQHF

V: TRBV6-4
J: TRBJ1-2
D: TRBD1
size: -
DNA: TGTGCCAGCAGTAAAGCGCCGGGACAGCACTATGGCTACACCTTC
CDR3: CASSKAPGQHYGYTF

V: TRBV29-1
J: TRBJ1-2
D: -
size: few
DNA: TGCAGCGCTCTGTGGCTTTCTTATGGCTACACCTTC
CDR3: CSALWLSYGYTF

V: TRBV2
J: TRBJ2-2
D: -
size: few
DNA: TGTGCCAGCAGTGATGTACAGGGCTACACCGGGGAGCTGTTTTTT
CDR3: CASSDVQGYTGELFF

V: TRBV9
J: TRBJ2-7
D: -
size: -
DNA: TGTGCCAGCAGCGTAGCGGGGACCTCCTACGAGCAGTACTTC
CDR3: CASSVAGTSYEQYF

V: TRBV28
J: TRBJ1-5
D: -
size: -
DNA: TGTGCCAGCAGTCAACCATATAGCAATCAGCCCCAGCATTTT
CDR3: CASSQPYSNQPQHF

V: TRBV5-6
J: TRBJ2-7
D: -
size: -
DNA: TGTGCCAGCAGCTTTGGCAGCCCCTCCGAGCAGTACTTC
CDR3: CASSFGSPSEQYF

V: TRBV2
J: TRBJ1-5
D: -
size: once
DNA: TGTGCCAGCAGTGAATTAGAAGTTTATCAGCCCCAGCATTTT
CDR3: CASSELEVYQPQHF

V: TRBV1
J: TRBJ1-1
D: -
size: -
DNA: TGCACCAGCAGCCTGAGAAACAGGGGGGTGGCTGAAGCTTTCTTT
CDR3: CTSSLRNRGVAEAFF

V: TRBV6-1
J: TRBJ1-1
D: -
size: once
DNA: TGTGCCAGCAGGCTTAGAGAGAACACTGAAGCTTTCTTT
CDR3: CASRLRENTEAFF

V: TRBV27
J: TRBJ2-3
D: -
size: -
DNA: TGTGCCAGCAGTAAAAATTCCGGCCAACAAAATACGCAGTATTTT
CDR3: CASSKNSGQQNTQYF

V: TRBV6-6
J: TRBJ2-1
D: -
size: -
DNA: TGTGCCAGCAGCCCGATAGCCAGCTCCTACAATGAGCAGTTCTTC
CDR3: CASSPIASSYNEQFF

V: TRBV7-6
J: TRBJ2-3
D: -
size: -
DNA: TGTGCCAGCAGCTTAGTGGGGCAGAGCACAGATACGCAGTATTTT
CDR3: CASSLVGQSTDTQYF

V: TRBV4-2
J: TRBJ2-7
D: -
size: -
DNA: TGTGCCAGCAGCCATAACAGAAACTACGAGCAGTACTTC
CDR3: CASSHNRNYEQYF

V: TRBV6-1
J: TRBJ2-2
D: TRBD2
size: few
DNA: TGTGCCAGCAGTGAGACTAGCGGGGGGGCCGGGGAGCTGTTTTTT
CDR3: CASSETSGGAGELFF

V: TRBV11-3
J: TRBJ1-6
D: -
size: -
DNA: TGTGCCAGCAGCTGGGGAGATTCACCCCTCCACTTT
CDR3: CASSWGDSPLHF

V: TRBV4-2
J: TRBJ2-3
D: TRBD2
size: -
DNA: TGTGCCAGCAGCCAAGATCTGGGCGGGAGTCTTGATACGCAGTATTTT
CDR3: CASSQDLGGSLDTQYF

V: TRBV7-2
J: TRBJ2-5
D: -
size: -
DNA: TGTGCCAGCAGCCTATTAGCGGCGTACCAAGAGACCCAGTACTTC
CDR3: CASSLLAAYQETQYF

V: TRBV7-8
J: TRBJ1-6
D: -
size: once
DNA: TGTGCCAGCAGCCCCCTCTCCGGGAAATCACCCCTCCACTTT
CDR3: CASSPLSGKSPLHF

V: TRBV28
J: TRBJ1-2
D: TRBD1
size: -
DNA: TGTGCCAGCAGTTTAGGAGGACCAGGGGGTCCTACTAACTATGGCTACACCTTC
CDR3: CASSLGGPGGPTNYGYTF

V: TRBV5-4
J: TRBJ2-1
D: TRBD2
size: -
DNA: TGTGCCAGCAGCGGAGGGACTAGCGGAGTAACTTACAATGAGCAGTTCTTC
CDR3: CASSGGTSGVTYNEQFF

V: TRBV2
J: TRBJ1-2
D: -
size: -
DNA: TGTGCCAGCAGTGAAGGGGGGAGATCACGGTATGGCTACACCTTC
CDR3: CASSEGGRSRYGYTF

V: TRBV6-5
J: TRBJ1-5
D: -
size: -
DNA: TGTGCCAGCAGTTCGGGGCTGGGGGTAGATCAGCCCCAGCATTTT
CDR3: CASSSGLGVDQPQHF

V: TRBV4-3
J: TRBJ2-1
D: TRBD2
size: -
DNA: TGCGCCAGCAGCCAAGACCCGGGGGGCAATGAGCAGTTCTTC
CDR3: CASSQDPGGNEQFF

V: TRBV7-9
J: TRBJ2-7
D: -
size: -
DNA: TGTGCCAGCAGCTTAGAAGGGGGGGACATCCTCTCCTACGAGCAGTACTTC
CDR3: CASSLEGGDILSYEQYF

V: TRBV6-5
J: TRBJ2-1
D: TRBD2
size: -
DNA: TGTGCCAGCAGTTACTCCGGGACTAGTAATGAGCAGTTCTTC
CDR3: CASSYSGTSNEQFF

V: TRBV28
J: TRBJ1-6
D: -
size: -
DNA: TGTGCCAGCAGTCCTTTTGTGAGGATTCAAGATTCACCCCTCCACTTT
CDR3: CASSPFVRIQDSPLHF

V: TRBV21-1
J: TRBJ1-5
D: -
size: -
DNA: TGTGCCAGCAGGGAAAACGGGGGGACAGGGGAATATCAGCCCCAGCATTTT
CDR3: CASRENGGTGEYQPQHF

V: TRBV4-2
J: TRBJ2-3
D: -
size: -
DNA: TGTGCCAGCAGCCAAGTTGGTGAGAGCACAGATACGCAGTATTTT
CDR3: CASSQVGESTDTQYF